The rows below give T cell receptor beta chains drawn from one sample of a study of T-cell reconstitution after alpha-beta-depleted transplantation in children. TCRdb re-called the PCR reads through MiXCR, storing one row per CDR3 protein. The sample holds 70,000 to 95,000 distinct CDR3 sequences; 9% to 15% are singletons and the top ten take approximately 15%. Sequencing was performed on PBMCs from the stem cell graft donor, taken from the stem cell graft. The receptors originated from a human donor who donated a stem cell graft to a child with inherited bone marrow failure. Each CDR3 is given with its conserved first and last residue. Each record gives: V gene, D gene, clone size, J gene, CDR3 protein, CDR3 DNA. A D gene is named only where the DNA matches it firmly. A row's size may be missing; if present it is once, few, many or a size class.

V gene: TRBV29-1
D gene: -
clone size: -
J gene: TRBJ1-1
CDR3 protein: CSVGEAFF
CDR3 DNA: TGCAGCGTAGGAGAAGCTTTCTTT

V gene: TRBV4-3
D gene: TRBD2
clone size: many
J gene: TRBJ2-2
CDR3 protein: CASSQDLGLATGELFF
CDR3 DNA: TGCGCCAGCAGCCAAGATCTGGGACTAGCTACCGGGGAGCTGTTTTTT

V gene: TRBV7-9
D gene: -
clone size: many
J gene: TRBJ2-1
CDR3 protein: CASSPTAGPYNEQFF
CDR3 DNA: TGTGCCAGCAGCCCAACGGCCGGGCCTTACAATGAGCAGTTCTTC

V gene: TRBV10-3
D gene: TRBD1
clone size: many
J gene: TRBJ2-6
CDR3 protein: CAISFRTGAYGANVLTF
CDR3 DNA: TGTGCCATCAGCTTTCGGACAGGGGCTTATGGGGCCAACGTCCTGACTTTC

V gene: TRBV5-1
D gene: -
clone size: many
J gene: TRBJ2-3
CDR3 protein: CASSKRATDTQYF
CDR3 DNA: TGCGCCAGCAGCAAACGGGCCACAGATACGCAGTATTTT

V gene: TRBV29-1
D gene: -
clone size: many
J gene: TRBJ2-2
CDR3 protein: CSVNKGTGELFF
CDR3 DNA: TGCAGCGTTAATAAGGGGACCGGGGAGCTGTTTTTT

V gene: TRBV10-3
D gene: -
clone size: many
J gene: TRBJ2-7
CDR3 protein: CAISENNIGEQYF
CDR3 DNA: TGTGCCATCAGTGAGAATAATATTGGGGAGCAGTACTTC

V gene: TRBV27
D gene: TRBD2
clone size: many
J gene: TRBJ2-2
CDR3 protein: CASSPEPRLAGGRTGELFF
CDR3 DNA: TGTGCCAGCAGTCCGGAACCTAGACTAGCGGGAGGACGCACCGGGGAGCTGTTTTTT

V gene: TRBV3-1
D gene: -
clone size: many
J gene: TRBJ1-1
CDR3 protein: CASSPEGQFLNTEAFF
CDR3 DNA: TGTGCCAGCAGCCCCGAAGGTCAGTTCTTGAACACTGAAGCTTTCTTT

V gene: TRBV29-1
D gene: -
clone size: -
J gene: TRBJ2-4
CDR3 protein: CSVGGAVAKNIQYF
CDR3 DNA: TGCAGCGTTGGAGGGGCCGTAGCCAAAAACATTCAGTACTTC

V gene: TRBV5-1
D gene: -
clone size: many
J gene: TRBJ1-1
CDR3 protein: CASSAYPGTPNTEAFF
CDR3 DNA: TGCGCCAGCAGCGCTTACCCCGGGACACCGAACACTGAAGCTTTCTTT

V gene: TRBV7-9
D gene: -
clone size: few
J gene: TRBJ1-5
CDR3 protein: CASSSLTSNQPQHF
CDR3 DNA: TGTGCCAGCAGCTCCCTTACTAGCAATCAGCCCCAGCATTTT

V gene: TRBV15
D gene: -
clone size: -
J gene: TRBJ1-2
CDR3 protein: CATIRDKQVNYGYTF
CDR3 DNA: TGTGCCACCATCAGAGATAAACAAGTTAACTATGGCTACACCTTC

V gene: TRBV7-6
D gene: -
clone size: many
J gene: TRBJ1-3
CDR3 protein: CASSLRVTSSGNTIYF
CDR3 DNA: TGTGCCAGCAGCTTAAGGGTCACCAGCTCTGGAAACACCATATATTTT

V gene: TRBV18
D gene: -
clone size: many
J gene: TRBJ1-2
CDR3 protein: CASSRSLQDGYTF
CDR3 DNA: TGTGCCAGCTCACGCTCATTACAGGATGGCTACACCTTC

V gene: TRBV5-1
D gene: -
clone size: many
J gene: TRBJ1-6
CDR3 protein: CASSLGLGVNSPLHF
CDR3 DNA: TGCGCCAGCAGCTTGGGACTCGGCGTTAATTCACCCCTCCACTTT

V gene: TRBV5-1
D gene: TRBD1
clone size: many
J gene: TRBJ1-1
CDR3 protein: CASSLSGTGVNTEAFF
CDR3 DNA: TGCGCCAGCAGCTTGTCCGGGACAGGGGTGAACACTGAAGCTTTCTTT

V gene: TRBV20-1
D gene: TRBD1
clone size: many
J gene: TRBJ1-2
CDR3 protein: CSARGTGDGYTF
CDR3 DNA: TGCAGTGCTAGAGGGACAGGGGATGGCTACACCTTC

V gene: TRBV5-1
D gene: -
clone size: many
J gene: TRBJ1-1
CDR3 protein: CASMDNTEAFF
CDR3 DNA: TGCGCCAGCATGGATAACACTGAAGCTTTCTTT

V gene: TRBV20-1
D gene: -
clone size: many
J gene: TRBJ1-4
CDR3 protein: CSANPGDLEKLFF
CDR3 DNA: TGCAGTGCCAACCCGGGGGATCTCGAAAAACTGTTTTTT

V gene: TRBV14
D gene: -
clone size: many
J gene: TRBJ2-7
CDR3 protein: CASSRDLGYEQYF
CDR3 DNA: TGTGCCAGCAGCCGGGACCTCGGCTACGAGCAGTACTTC

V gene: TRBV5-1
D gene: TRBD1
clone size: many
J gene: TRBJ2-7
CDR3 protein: CASSLGTGTYEQYF
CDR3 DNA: TGCGCCAGCAGCTTGGGGACAGGGACCTACGAGCAGTACTTC

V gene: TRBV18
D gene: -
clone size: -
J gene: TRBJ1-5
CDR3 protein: CASSRLRDSNQPQHF
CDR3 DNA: TGTGCCAGCTCGCGCCTCAGGGATAGCAATCAGCCCCAGCATTTT

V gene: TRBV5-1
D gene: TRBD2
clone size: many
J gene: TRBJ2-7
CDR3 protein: CASSSSGSNYEQYF
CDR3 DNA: TGCGCCAGCAGCTCTAGCGGGAGTAACTACGAGCAGTACTTC

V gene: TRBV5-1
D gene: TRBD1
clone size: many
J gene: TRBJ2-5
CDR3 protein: CASNLPEGTGDFSGETHYF
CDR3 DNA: TGCGCCAGCAACCTCCCTGAGGGTACAGGGGATTTCTCTGGAGAGACCCATTACTTC

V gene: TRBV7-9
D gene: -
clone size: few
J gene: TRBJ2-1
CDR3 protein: CASSPYRGAEKNEQFF
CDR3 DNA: TGTGCCAGCAGCCCCTATCGGGGGGCCGAAAAAAATGAGCAGTTCTTC

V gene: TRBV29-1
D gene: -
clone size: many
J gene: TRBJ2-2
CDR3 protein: CSVGGGTGELFF
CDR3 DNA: TGCAGCGTCGGAGGAGGGACCGGGGAGCTGTTTTTT

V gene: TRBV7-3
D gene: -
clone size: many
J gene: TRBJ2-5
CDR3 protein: CASSKTGAQETQYF
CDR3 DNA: TGTGCCAGCAGCAAAACAGGTGCCCAAGAGACCCAGTACTTC

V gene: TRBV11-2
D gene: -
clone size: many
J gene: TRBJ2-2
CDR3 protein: CASSLGLFTGELFF
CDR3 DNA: TGTGCCAGCAGCCTGGGACTTTTCACCGGGGAGCTGTTTTTT

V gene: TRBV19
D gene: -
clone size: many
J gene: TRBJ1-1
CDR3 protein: CASSTSGHPNTEAFF
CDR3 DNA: TGTGCCAGTAGTACCTCGGGACACCCGAACACTGAAGCTTTCTTT

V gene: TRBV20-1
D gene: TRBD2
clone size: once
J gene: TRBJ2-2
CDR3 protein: CSAMGLVENTGELFF
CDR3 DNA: TGCAGTGCTATGGGACTAGTGGAGAACACCGGGGAGCTGTTTTTT

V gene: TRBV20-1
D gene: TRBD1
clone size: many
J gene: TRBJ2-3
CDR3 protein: CSASSGQGTTDTQYF
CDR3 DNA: TGCAGTGCTAGTAGTGGACAGGGCACCACAGATACGCAGTATTTT

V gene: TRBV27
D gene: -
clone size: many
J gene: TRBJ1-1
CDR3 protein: CASSLWATNTEAFF
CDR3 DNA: TGTGCCAGCAGTTTATGGGCGACGAACACTGAAGCTTTCTTT

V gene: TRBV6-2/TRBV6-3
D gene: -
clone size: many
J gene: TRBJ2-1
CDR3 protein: CASSLPGQQLQFF
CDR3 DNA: TGTGCCAGCAGTTTGCCGGGACAACAACTGCAGTTCTTC

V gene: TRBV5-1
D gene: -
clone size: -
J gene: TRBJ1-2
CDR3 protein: CASSLDEGSHYGYTF
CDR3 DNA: TGCGCCAGCAGCTTGGATGAGGGGTCCCACTATGGCTACACCTTC

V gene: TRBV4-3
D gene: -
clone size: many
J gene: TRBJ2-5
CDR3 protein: CASSQDLGFYQYF
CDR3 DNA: TGCGCCAGCAGCCAAGATCTGGGATTCTACCAGTACTTC

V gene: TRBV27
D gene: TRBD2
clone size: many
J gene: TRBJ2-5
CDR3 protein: CASSPFSMGLAEETQYF
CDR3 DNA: TGTGCCAGCAGTCCCTTTTCAATGGGACTAGCCGAAGAGACCCAGTACTTC

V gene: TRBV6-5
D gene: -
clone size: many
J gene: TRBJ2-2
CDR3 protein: CASSYREGVLNTGELFF
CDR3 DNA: TGTGCCAGCAGTTACCGTGAAGGCGTGCTTAACACCGGGGAGCTGTTTTTT

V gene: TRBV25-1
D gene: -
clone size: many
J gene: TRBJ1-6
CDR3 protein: CASSQGLGSPLHF
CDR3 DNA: TGTGCCAGCAGTCAAGGATTGGGCTCACCCCTCCACTTT

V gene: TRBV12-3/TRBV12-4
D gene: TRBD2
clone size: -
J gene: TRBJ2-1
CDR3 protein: CASSTFGLAGDNEQFF
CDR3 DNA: TGTGCCAGCAGCACGTTCGGACTAGCGGGAGATAATGAGCAGTTCTTC

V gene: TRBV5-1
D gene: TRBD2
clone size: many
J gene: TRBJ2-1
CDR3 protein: CASSWASGGRASGEQFF
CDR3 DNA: TGCGCCAGCAGCTGGGCGAGTGGGGGGAGGGCCAGTGGTGAGCAGTTCTTC

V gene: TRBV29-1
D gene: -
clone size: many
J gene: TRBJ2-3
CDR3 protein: CSVKPTGSVDTQYF
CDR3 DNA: TGCAGCGTCAAGCCAACGGGGAGCGTCGATACGCAGTATTTT

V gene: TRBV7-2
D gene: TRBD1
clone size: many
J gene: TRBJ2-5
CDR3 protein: CASRPDRGRRETQYF
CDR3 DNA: TGTGCCAGCAGGCCTGACAGGGGGCGCCGGGAGACCCAGTACTTC

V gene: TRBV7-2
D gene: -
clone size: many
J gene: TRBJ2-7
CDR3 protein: CASSLERDYEQYF
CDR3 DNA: TGTGCCAGCAGCTTAGAAAGAGACTACGAGCAGTACTTC

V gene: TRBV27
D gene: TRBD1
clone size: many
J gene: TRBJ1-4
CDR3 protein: CASSYAGGRYEKLFF
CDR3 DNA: TGTGCCAGCAGCTACGCAGGGGGTAGATATGAAAAACTGTTTTTT

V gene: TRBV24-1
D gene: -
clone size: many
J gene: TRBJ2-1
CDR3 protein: CATSDRGRNEQFF
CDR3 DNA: TGTGCCACCAGTGATCGAGGGCGTAATGAGCAGTTCTTC

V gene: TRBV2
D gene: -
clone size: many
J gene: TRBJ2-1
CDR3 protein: CASGWDIYNEQFF
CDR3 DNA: TGTGCCAGCGGCTGGGACATTTACAATGAGCAGTTCTTC

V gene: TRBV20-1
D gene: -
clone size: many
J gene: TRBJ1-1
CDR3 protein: CSAFQGAGDSTEAFF
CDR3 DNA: TGCAGTGCTTTCCAGGGCGCGGGGGATAGCACTGAAGCTTTCTTT

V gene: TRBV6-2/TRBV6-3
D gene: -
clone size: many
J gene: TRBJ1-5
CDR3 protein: CASSYTPGATGHSNQPQHF
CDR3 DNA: TGTGCCAGCAGTTACACCCCTGGGGCAACGGGACATAGCAATCAGCCCCAGCATTTT

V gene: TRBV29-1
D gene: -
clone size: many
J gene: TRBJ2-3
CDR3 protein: CSVDDRRGSSDTQYF
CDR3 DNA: TGCAGCGTTGATGACAGGAGGGGGTCTTCAGATACGCAGTATTTT